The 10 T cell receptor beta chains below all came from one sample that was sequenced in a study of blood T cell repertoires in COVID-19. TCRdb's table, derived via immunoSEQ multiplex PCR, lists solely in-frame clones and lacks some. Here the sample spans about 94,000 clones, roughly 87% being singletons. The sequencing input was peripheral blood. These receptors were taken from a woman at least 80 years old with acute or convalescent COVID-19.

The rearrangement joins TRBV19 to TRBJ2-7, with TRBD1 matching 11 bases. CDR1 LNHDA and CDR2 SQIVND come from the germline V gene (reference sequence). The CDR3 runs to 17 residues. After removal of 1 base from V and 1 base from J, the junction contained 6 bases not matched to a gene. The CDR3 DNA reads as TGTGCCAGTAGTATAGGTTGGGGGACAGGGGGTTCCTACGAGCAGTACTTC. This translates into CASSIGWGTGGSYEQYF.

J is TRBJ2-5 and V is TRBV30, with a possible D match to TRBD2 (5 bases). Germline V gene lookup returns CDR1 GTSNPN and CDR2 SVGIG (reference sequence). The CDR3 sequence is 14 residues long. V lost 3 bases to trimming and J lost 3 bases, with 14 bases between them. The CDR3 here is CAWSEPSLEETQYF. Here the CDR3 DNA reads TGTGCCTGGAGCGAACCTAGCCTGGAAGAGACCCAGTACTTC.

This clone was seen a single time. Written as DNA, the CDR3 is TGTGCCAGTAGTAGAGGTTATAACTATGGCTACACCTTC. Protein product: CASSRGYNYGYTF. The rearrangement joins TRBV19 to TRBJ1-2; D call uncertain. CDR3 length: 13 amino acids. CDR1 and CDR2 from the germline V gene are LNHDA and SQIVND (reference sequence). V was shortened by 4 bases and J by 1 base, with 7 bases between the two germline ends.

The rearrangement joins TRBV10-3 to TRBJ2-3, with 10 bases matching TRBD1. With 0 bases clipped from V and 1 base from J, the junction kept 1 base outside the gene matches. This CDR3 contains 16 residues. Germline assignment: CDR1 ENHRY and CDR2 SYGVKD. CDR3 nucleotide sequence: TGTGCCATCAGTGAGTCCGGACAGGGGGGCACAGATACGCAGTATTTT. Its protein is CAISESGQGGTDTQYF.

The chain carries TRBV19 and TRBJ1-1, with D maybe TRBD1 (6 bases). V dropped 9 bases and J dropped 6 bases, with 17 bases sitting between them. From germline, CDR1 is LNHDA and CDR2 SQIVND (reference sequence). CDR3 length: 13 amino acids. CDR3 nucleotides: TGTGCCAGCGATACGAGGGGGAGAGCTGAAGCTTTCTTT. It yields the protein CASDTRGRAEAFF.

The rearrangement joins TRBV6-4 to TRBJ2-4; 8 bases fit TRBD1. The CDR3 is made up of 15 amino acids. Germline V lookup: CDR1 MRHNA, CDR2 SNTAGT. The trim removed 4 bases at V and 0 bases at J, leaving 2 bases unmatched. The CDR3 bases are TGTGCCAGCAGTGGGACAGGGCTAGCCAAAAACATTCAGTACTTC. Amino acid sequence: CASSGTGLAKNIQYF.

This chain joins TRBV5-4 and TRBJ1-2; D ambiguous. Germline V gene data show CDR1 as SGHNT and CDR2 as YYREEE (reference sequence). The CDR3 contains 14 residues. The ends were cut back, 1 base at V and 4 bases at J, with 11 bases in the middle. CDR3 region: CASSLRVEGYGYTF. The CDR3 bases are TGTGCCAGCAGCTTGCGGGTAGAGGGCTATGGCTACACCTTC.

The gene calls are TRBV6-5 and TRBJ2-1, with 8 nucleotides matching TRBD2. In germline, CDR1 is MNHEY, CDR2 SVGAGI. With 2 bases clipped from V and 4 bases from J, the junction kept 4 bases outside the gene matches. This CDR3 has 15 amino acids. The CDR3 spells CASSYGSGGYNEQFF. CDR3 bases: TGTGCCAGCAGTTACGGGAGCGGGGGTTACAATGAGCAGTTCTTC.

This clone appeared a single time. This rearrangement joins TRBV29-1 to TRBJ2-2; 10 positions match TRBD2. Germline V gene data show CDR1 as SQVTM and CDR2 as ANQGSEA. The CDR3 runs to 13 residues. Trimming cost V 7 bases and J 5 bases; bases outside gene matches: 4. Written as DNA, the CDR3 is TGCAGCGGATCTAGCGGGGGAACCGGGGAGCTGTTTTTT. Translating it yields CSGSSGGTGELFF.

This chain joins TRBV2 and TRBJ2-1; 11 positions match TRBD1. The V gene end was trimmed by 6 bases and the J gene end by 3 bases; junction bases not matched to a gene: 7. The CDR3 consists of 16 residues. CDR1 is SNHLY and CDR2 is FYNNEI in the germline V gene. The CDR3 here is CASRERTGGGYNEQFF. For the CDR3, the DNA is TGTGCCAGCAGGGAAAGGACAGGGGGCGGCTACAATGAGCAGTTCTTC.